One TCR beta chain is described in this entry. At one end, the junction sequence differs from germline, possibly due to a read error. RNA was extracted from bulk tissue without any cell sorting. The sample is drawn from a study of tumor and adjacent non-tumor tissue in lung cancer. TCRbeta libraries were built with three rounds of nested PCR, modified from ARM-PCR. TCRdb reanalysed the multiplex PCR reads using MiXCR and keeps one entry per CDR3 protein. The data show 220,000 or so distinct CDR3 sequences, with approximately 74% seen just once and approximately 25% held by the top ten. Germline V lookup: CDR1 DFQATT, CDR2 SNEGSKA (reference sequence). The CDR3 has 15 amino acids.

The sample consisted of lung tumor tissue. The chain recombines TRBV20-1 with TRBJ2-1; D assignment may be TRBD1 or TRBD2 (6 bases each). This TCR came from a man aged 55 to 70 with non-small cell lung cancer. The CDR3: CSAPGACVSYNDQFF. CDR3 bases: TGCAGTGCTCCGGGGGCTTGCGTGAGTTACAATGATCAGTTCTTC.